What follows is one T cell receptor beta chain and its context. The sample originates from a study of cytomegalovirus exposure and HLA in healthy donors. The PCR had 60 Vbeta and 13 Jbeta primers. Generated by immunoSEQ multiplex PCR, the TCRdb table keeps only in-frame clones and is missing some. Here the sample spans under 200,000 clones, roughly 79% being singletons. V was cut by 1 base and J by 7 bases, with 16 bases left in between. The CDR3 has 16 amino acids. CDR1 and CDR2 from the germline V gene are SGHVS and FQNEAQ. The chain couples TRBV7-8 to TRBJ2-2; possibly TRBD1 for D (6 bases). The sequence came from a man aged 50 to 60 in good health and CMV-seropositive. Source material: PBMCs. The CDR3 DNA reads TGTGCCAGCAGCTTAGTTCCAGTACAGGGCGTCGGGGAGCTGTTTTTT. It is translated as CASSLVPVQGVGELFF.